The sequence of this T cell receptor (beta chain) was determined in a study of STAT5B mutations in CD4+ large granular lymphocyte leukemia. Study context: Among healthy controls, a particular HLA allele went with more CDR3 'QG' motifs.

Study findings and constraints: 8/27 top patient clones versus 2/35 control clones were TRBV06-family. The CD4+ versus CD8+ T-LGLL clonality difference may reflect limited sample size.

Assay used: immunoSEQ multiplex PCR; TCRdb lists only in-frame clones, some missing. This sample yields about 48,000 clones, of which 60% to 75% are seen a single time; approximately 1.4% belongs to the top ten. The sample holds one count of this clone. Its antigen is unidentified. The CDR3 spans 13 residues. Germline loops: CDR1 SNHLY, CDR2 FYNNEI. Trimming took 2 bases from V and 9 from J, leaving 13 bases between them. Material: CD4+ T cells from blood buffy coats. The receptor's source is a human donor in good health. V usage is TRBV2 and J usage is TRBJ2-5; TRBD2 is a possible D gene (5 bases). The CDR3 DNA reads TGTGCCAGCAGTGAAATTTCGGACGGGGCCCAGTACTTC. Translated, it gives CASSEISDGAQYF.